The 29 T cell receptor beta chains in this list originate from one sample, sequenced in a study of T cells in Graves' hyperthyroidism and ophthalmopathy. RNA transcripts gave rise to amplified TCR beta CDR3 regions. TCR CDR3 regions were first amplified by RT-PCR with HTBI primers. TCRdb analysed the multiplex PCR reads with MiXCR anew, one entry per CDR3 protein. The sample shows 300,000 to 400,000 distinct CDR3 sequences, less than 15% of them seen only once. Sequencing was carried out using blood. The receptors shown here come from a woman aged 18 to 35 with Graves' hyperthyroidism.

This clonotype was detected only a few times. J is TRBJ1-6 and V is TRBV7-2, with D unresolved. Germline V CDR1 and CDR2: SGHTA, FQGNSA. The ends were cut back, 10 bases at V and 0 bases at J, with 10 bases in the middle. The CDR3 covers 14 residues. The CDR3 spells CAIKRSSYNSPLHF. CDR3 DNA: TGTGCCATAAAAAGGAGCTCCTATAATTCACCCCTCCACTTT.

This clonotype came up many times. The chain carries TRBV7-2 and TRBJ2-2; TRBD2 is a possible D gene (7 bases). V lost 5 bases to trimming and J lost 5 bases, with 18 bases between them. Germline CDR1 SGHTA, CDR2 FQGNSA. The CDR3 contains 16 residues. The CDR3: CASSPSAAGATGELFF. The CDR3 bases are TGTGCCAGCAGCCCCTCAGCCGCGGGGGCGACCGGGGAGCTGTTTTTT. The entire variable domain, with the rest obtained from reference TRBV7-2 and TRBJ2-2, is as follows: GAGVSQSPSNKVTEKGKDVELRCDPISGHTALYWYRQSLGQGLEFLIYFQGNSAPDKSGLPSDRFSAERTGGSVSTLTIQRTQQEDSAVYLCASSPSAAGATGELFFGEGSRLTVL.

V usage is TRBV4-3 and J usage is TRBJ2-3; the match to TRBD1 covers 8 bases. V trimming: 1 base; J trimming: 4 bases; junction bases outside the gene matches: 7. Germline loops: CDR1 LGHNA, CDR2 YSLEER. The CDR3 is made up of 16 amino acids. CDR3: CASSQGARGPPDTQYF. The CDR3 region has the DNA TGCGCCAGCAGCCAAGGGGCCAGGGGGCCTCCAGATACGCAGTATTTT.

This chain uses TRBV5-1 with TRBJ1-1; possibly TRBD1 for D (6 bases). Germline V lookup: CDR1 SGHRS, CDR2 YFSETQ. The CDR3 runs to 14 residues. Trimming removed 0 bases from V and 5 bases from J, with 11 bases in between. The CDR3: CASSLATGRTEAFF. DNA for the CDR3: TGCGCCAGCAGCTTGGCCACAGGGAGAACTGAAGCTTTCTTT.

This clonotype turned up a few times. This rearrangement joins TRBV4-2 to TRBJ1-4, with D perhaps matching TRBD1 (6 bases). V was pared by 3 bases and J by 8 bases, with 13 bases between. Germline assignment: CDR1 LGHNA and CDR2 YNFKEQ. The CDR3 consists of 14 residues. The CDR3 protein is CASSHGGTSEKLFF. The CDR3 DNA sequence: TGTGCCAGCAGCCATGGCGGGACATCCGAAAAACTGTTTTTT.

This clonotype showed up many times. The CDR3 DNA sequence: TGTGCCAGCGTGTTTGGGGGGGGCAATCAGCCCCAGCATTTT. Protein product: CASVFGGGNQPQHF. This chain links TRBV7-9 with TRBJ1-5; TRBD1 might be the D (5 bases). Trimming removed 8 bases at V and 2 bases at J, with 13 bases between. CDR3 length equals 14 residues. Germline V gene sequence: CDR1 SEHNR, CDR2 FQNEAQ (reference sequence).

The genes are TRBV6-2 or TRBV6-3 and TRBJ1-4; 7 nucleotides match TRBD1. Trimming took 6 bases from V and 7 from J; bases not matched to a gene: 14. CDR1 is MNHEY, CDR2 SVGEGT, per germline. The CDR3 consists of 16 residues. This chain's CDR3 is CASSGPQTGFSEKLFF. Here the CDR3 DNA reads TGTGCCAGCAGCGGACCCCAGACAGGGTTTTCTGAAAAACTGTTTTTT.

This clonotype was observed a few times. This rearrangement joins TRBV7-2 to TRBJ2-7; D possibly corresponds to TRBD2 (6 bases). Trimming shortened V by 4 bases and J by 1 base, and 11 bases separated the two germline ends. This CDR3 is built from 14 residues. Germline values: CDR1 SGHTA, CDR2 FQGNSA. The CDR3 region has the DNA TGTACCAGCAGCTCGTCTAGCGATTCCTACGAGCAGTACTTC. Its translation is CTSSSSSDSYEQYF.

This clonotype has ten or more counts. The chain is built from TRBV28 and TRBJ2-7; possible D gene TRBD2, 6 bases. The CDR3 has 14 amino acids. V was trimmed by 3 bases and J by 0 bases, leaving 9 bases between them. Germline V gene data show CDR1 as MDHEN and CDR2 as SYDVKM. CDR3 nucleotide sequence: TGTGCCAGCAGTTTGGACTACAGCTCCTACGAGCAGTACTTC. Encoded protein: CASSLDYSSYEQYF.

The V gene is TRBV10-3, the J gene TRBJ1-6; D is unclear. The germline V and J ends were trimmed by 7 bases and 9 bases, with 13 bases remaining between them. Germline V gene data show CDR1 as ENHRY and CDR2 as SYGVKD. The CDR3 is made up of 13 amino acids. This chain's CDR3 is CAITPRLGSPLHF. Written as DNA, the CDR3 is TGTGCCATCACACCCCGATTGGGTTCACCCCTCCACTTT.

This clonotype was recorded at least ten times. This chain connects TRBV6-5 to TRBJ2-5; possible D gene TRBD2, 5 bases. The CDR3 length is 13 residues. Trimming removed 0 bases from V and 10 bases from J, with 12 bases in between. Germline assignment: CDR1 MNHEY and CDR2 SVGAGI. This CDR3 is CASSYSSKEGQYF. Written as DNA, the CDR3 is TGTGCCAGCAGTTACTCGAGTAAAGAGGGCCAGTACTTC.

This clonotype was detected many times. The chain joins TRBV7-2 to TRBJ2-2; 8 nucleotides align to TRBD2. Germline values: CDR1 SGHTA, CDR2 FQGNSA. The ends lost 5 bases at V and 2 bases at J; junction bases unmatched: 7. The CDR3 runs 16 residues. The CDR3 bases are TGTGCCAGCAGCCCTAATAGCGGGGTAAACACCGGGGAGCTGTTTTTT. Translation: CASSPNSGVNTGELFF.

The rearrangement links TRBV10-3 to TRBJ2-5; 8 nucleotides match TRBD1. This CDR3 comprises 14 residues. The germline gives CDR1 ENHRY, CDR2 SYGVKD. Losses at the gene ends were 6 bases for V and 7 bases for J; bases not matched to a gene: 10. The chain's CDR3 is CAISKDRAQVTQYF. The DNA for the CDR3 is TGTGCCATCAGCAAGGACAGGGCTCAGGTGACCCAGTACTTC.

This clonotype was counted many times. V and J are TRBV20-1 and TRBJ1-1; D ambiguous. The V gene's germline CDR1 is DFQATT and CDR2 SNEGSKA (reference sequence). This CDR3 spans 13 amino acids. V lost 0 bases and J 3 bases, leaving 8 bases between the germline ends. CDR3 amino acids: CSARDDIDTEAFF. The CDR3 region has the DNA TGCAGTGCTAGAGACGACATTGACACTGAAGCTTTCTTT.

Ten or more counts support this clonotype. J is TRBJ2-7 and V is TRBV6-2 or TRBV6-3; maybe TRBD2 (6 bases). Trimming took off 6 bases at V and 1 base at J, with 19 bases between the two ends. CDR1 is MNHEY, CDR2 SVGEGT, per germline. This CDR3 spans 16 amino acids. CDR3 loop: CASRPLMGGRSYEQYF. Written as DNA, the CDR3 is TGTGCCAGCAGACCCTTGATGGGGGGACGATCCTACGAGCAGTACTTC.

The sample holds many counts of this clonotype. V is TRBV5-1 and J is TRBJ1-2; D ambiguous. In germline, CDR1 is SGHRS, CDR2 YFSETQ. The CDR3 totals 14 residues. The V end was cut by 0 bases, the J end by 4 bases, with 10 bases between. The CDR3 loop is CASSLEGEGYGYTF. CDR3 nucleotides: TGCGCCAGCAGCTTGGAGGGTGAGGGCTATGGCTACACCTTC.

This clonotype was detected once. The chain is built from TRBV7-8 and TRBJ1-6, with unresolved D. V shed 5 bases and J shed 9 bases, with 14 bases lying between them. CDR3 length: 14 residues. Germline loops: CDR1 SGHVS, CDR2 FQNEAQ. This CDR3 is CASSPARISSPLHF. The DNA of the CDR3 is TGTGCCAGCAGCCCGGCAAGGATAAGTTCACCCCTCCACTTT.

This clonotype was picked up many times. CDR3 residues: CASSVRQGVLPGELFF. DNA for the CDR3: TGTGCCAGCAGCGTTCGACAGGGGGTTCTACCCGGGGAGCTGTTTTTT. The chain uses TRBV9 and TRBJ2-2; 9 nucleotides match TRBD1. CDR3 size: 16 residues. Germline loops: CDR1 SGDLS, CDR2 YYNGEE. The V and J ends lost 2 bases and 6 bases, in that order; junction bases with no gene match: 8.

The J gene is TRBJ2-7, the V gene TRBV6-2 or TRBV6-3, with 12 bases that match TRBD2. The V segment lost 5 bases and the J segment 3 bases; nucleotides outside the gene matches: 5. The CDR3 contains 15 residues. Germline V gives CDR1 MNHEY, CDR2 SVGEGT. The CDR3 sequence: CASSASGRAFYEQYF. The CDR3 coding sequence is TGTGCCAGCAGTGCTAGCGGGAGGGCCTTCTACGAGCAGTACTTC.

The chain recombines TRBV20-1 with TRBJ2-5; 8 bases fit TRBD1. J was trimmed by 3 bases and V by 1 base; bases with no gene match: 16. Germline V lookup: CDR1 DFQATT, CDR2 SNEGSKA (reference sequence). This CDR3 region has 18 residues. The CDR3 sequence: CSARVLGCGRGRKETQYF. The DNA for the CDR3 is TGCAGTGCTAGAGTCCTAGGATGCGGCAGGGGGCGTAAAGAGACCCAGTACTTC.

As concerns this clonotype: A read error may be the cause here, since a much bigger clone is one base away. This chain connects TRBV7-9 to TRBJ2-1; 7 bases match TRBD2. CDR1 and CDR2 from the germline V gene are SEHNR and FQNEAQ (reference sequence). The CDR3 is 15 amino acids. V trimming: 5 bases; J trimming: 5 bases; junction bases outside the gene matches: 9. CDR3 residues: CASSPGGTIDNEQFF. The CDR3 coding sequence is TGTGCCAGCAGCCCCGGGGGGACCATTGACAATGAGCAGTTCTTC. Full variable domain (rest looked up from reference TRBV7-9 and TRBJ2-1): DTGVSQNPRHKITKRGQNVTFRCDPISEHNRLYWYRQTLGQGPEFLTYFQNEAQLEKSRLLSDRFSAERPKGSFSTLEIQRTEQGDSAMYLCASSPGGTIDNEQFFGPGTRLTVL.

CDR3 sequence (DNA): TGCAGTGCTAGAGATCCGGGACAGTCAAGTCGGGAGCTGTTTTTT. Translating gives CSARDPGQSSRELFF. This sequence joins TRBV20-1 and TRBJ2-2; TRBD1 matches 7 bases. The CDR3 loop spans 15 amino acids. Germline lookup yields CDR1 DFQATT and CDR2 SNEGSKA (reference sequence). After removal of 0 bases from V and 9 bases from J, the junction contained 10 bases not matched to a gene.

The table lists this clonotype with many counts. The chain recombines TRBV28 with TRBJ1-2; a weak D match, TRBD1 (6 bases). The germline V gene has CDR1 MDHEN and CDR2 SYDVKM. V lost 5 bases to trimming and J lost 0 bases, with 16 bases between them. The CDR3 spans 16 residues. The CDR3, as DNA: TGTGCCAGCAGTCCCCCGGGGGCAGAAGCTAACTATGGCTACACCTTC. Translation gives CASSPPGAEANYGYTF.

CDR3 coding DNA: TGTGCCAGCAGCCCCCTTAGGAGGGGGGTCAGCTCCTACGAGCAGTACTTC. Amino acid sequence: CASSPLRRGVSSYEQYF. The V gene is TRBV3-1, the J gene TRBJ2-7, with D tentatively TRBD1 or TRBD2 (6 bases each). Germline lookup yields CDR1 LGHDT and CDR2 YNNKEL (reference sequence). Trimming stripped 4 bases from V and 0 bases from J, with 19 bases between. The CDR3 totals 17 residues.

As for this clonotype: A much larger clone is a single base away; this may be a read error. This chain joins TRBV19 and TRBJ1-1; D perhaps matches TRBD1 (6 bases). Germline V gene sequence: CDR1 LNHDA, CDR2 SQIVND (reference sequence). The V end was cut by 8 bases, the J end by 7 bases, with 20 bases between. The CDR3 is 14 residues long. Here the CDR3 reads CASGRTGTFVEAFF. The CDR3 nucleotides are TGTGCCAGTGGTAGAACCGGGACATTCGTTGAAGCTTTCTTT.

There are many counts of this clonotype. This rearrangement joins TRBV25-1 to TRBJ2-1; D possibly corresponds to TRBD2 (6 bases). The CDR3 consists of 14 residues. V lost 6 bases to trimming and J lost 7 bases, with 16 bases between them. Germline V gene sequence: CDR1 MGHDK, CDR2 SYGVNS. This CDR3 reads CASSRTTQGNEQFF. DNA for the CDR3: TGTGCCAGCAGCCGGACTACCCAAGGTAATGAGCAGTTCTTC.

This clonotype was observed a handful of times. V and J are TRBV19 and TRBJ1-5; D uncertain. Per germline, CDR1 LNHDA and CDR2 SQIVND (reference sequence). V dropped 6 bases and J dropped 4 bases, with 13 bases sitting between them. This CDR3 contains 14 residues. The CDR3 reads CASSGHILNQPQHF. Written as DNA, the CDR3 is TGTGCCAGTAGCGGTCACATACTAAATCAGCCCCAGCATTTT.

Many counts were recorded for this clonotype. The V call is TRBV2, the J call TRBJ2-1, with 7 bases aligning to TRBD2. CDR1 is SNHLY, CDR2 FYNNEI, per germline. The J segment lost 4 bases and the V segment lost 4 bases, leaving 10 bases of the junction unmatched. This CDR3 is built from 16 residues. CDR3 sequence reads: CASSGDYGLPYNEQFF. Here the CDR3 DNA reads TGTGCCAGCAGTGGGGACTACGGACTTCCGTACAATGAGCAGTTCTTC.

Ten or more counts support this clonotype. V and J are TRBV28 and TRBJ1-5, with a weak D call TRBD1 (5 bases). There are 12 residues in the CDR3. The germline V and J ends were trimmed by 6 bases and 4 bases, with 7 bases remaining between them. Per the germline V gene, CDR1 is MDHEN and CDR2 is SYDVKM. The DNA of the CDR3 is TGTGCCAGCAGACAGGAGAATCAGCCCCAGCATTTT. It translates to CASRQENQPQHF.